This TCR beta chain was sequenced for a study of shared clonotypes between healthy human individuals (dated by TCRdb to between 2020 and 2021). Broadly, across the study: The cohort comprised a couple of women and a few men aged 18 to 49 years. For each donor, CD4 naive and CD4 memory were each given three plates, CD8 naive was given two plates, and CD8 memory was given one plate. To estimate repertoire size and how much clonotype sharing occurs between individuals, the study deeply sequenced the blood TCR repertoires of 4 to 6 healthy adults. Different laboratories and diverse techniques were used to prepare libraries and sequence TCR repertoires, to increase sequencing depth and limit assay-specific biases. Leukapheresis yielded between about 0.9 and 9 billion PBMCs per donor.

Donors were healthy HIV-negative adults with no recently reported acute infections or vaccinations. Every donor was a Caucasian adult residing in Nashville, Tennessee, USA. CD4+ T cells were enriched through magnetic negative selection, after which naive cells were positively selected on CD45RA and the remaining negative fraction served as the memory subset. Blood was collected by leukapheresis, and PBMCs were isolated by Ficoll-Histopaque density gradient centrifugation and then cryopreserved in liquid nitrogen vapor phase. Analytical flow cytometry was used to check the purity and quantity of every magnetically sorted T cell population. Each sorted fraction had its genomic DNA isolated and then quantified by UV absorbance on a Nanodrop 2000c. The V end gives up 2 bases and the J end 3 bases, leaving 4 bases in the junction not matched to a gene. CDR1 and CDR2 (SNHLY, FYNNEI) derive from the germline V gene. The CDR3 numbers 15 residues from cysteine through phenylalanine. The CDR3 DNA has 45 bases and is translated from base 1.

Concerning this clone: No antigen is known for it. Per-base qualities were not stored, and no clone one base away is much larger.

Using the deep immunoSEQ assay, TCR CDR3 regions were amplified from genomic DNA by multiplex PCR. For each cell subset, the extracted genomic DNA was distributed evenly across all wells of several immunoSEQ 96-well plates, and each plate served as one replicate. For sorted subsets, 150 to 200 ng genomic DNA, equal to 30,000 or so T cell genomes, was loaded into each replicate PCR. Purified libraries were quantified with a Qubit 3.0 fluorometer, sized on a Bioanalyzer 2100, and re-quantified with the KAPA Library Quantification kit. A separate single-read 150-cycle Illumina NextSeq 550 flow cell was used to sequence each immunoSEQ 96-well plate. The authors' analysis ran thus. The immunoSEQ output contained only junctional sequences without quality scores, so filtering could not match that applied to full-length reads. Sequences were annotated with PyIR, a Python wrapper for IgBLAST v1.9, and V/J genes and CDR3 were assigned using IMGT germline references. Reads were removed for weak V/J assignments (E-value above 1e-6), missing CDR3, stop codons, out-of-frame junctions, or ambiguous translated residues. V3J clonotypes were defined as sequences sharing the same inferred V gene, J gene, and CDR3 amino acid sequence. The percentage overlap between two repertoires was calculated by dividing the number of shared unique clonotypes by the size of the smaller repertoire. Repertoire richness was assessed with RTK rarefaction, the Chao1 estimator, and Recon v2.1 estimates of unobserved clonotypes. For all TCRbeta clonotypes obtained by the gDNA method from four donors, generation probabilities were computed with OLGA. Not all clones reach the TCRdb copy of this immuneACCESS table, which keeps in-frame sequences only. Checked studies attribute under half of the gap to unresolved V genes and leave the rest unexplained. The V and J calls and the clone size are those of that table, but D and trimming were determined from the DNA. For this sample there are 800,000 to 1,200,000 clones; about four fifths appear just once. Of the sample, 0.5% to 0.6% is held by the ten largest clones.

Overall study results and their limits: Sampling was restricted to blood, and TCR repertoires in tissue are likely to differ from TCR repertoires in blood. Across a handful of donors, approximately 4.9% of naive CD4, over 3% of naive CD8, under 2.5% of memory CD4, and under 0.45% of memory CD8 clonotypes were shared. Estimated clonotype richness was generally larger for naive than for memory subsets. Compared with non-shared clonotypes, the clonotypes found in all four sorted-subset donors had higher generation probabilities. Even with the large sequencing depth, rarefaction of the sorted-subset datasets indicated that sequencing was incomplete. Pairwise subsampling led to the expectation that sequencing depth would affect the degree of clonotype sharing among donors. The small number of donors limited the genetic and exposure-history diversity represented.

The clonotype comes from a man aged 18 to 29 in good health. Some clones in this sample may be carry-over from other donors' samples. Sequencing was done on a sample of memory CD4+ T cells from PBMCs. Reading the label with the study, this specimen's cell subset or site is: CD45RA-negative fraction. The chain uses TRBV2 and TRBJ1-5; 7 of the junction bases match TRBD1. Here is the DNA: TGTGCCAGCAGTGAAAGGCAGGGGGTCAATCAGCCCCAGCATTTT. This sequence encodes CASSERQGVNQPQHF.